This record looks at one TCR beta chain sequence and its context. Its antigen is not known. CDR1 is SGHAT, CDR2 FQDESV, per germline (reference sequence). The J segment lost 0 bases and the V segment lost 7 bases, leaving 15 bases of the junction unmatched. The CDR3 is made up of 19 amino acids. This sample was included in a study of response to subunit inactivated influenza vaccine. TCRdb re-called the RT-PCR reads through MiXCR, storing one row per CDR3 protein. The sample has about 800,000 distinct CDR3 sequences, about 20% seen once. Whole-study findings and limits: Every seasonal influenza vaccination brings in few new T cells, the authors suggested.

The receptor comes from a middle-aged man who received an inactivated influenza vaccine. The sample consisted of PBMCs from blood, taken more than 4 days after vaccination. The J gene is TRBJ2-6, the V gene TRBV11-1, with 7 bases matching TRBD1. Here the CDR3 DNA reads TGTGCCAGCACCTTGCAGTGGACAGGATACCGCTCTGGGGCCAACGTCCTGACTTTC. This encodes CASTLQWTGYRSGANVLTF. Filled out from reference TRBV11-1 and TRBJ2-6, the complete variable domain reads EAEVAQSPRYKITEKSQAVAFWCDPISGHATLYWYRQILGQGPELLVQFQDESVVDDSQLPKDRFSAERLKGVDSTLKIQPAELGDSAMYLCASTLQWTGYRSGANVLTFGAGSRLTVL.